The T cell receptor beta chain described here comes from a study of early T cells in non-severe SARS-CoV-2 infection. For the study at large: Sequencing of bulk RNA from unsorted whole blood was done, without chain pairing.

The CDR3 has 11 amino acids. The V end lost 3 bases, the J end lost 10 bases, and 9 bases lay between the germline ends. Germline V gene sequence: CDR1 LGHNA, CDR2 YNFKEQ. This clonotype was seen only a few times. Each CDR3 protein is one row after TCRdb ran MiXCR on the 5' RACE reads. The data hold fewer than 120,000 distinct CDR3 sequences, with 10% to 15% observed a single time. The sequence was collected from an adult who was a healthcare worker with PCR-confirmed SARS-CoV-2 infection or an uninfected control (not recorded which). Sequenced here: whole blood, sampled at baseline. The chain joins TRBV4-2 to TRBJ1-2; the D is unclear. The CDR3 nucleotides read TGTGCCAGCAGCCAGGGCCTCGACTACACCTTC. This codes for CASSQGLDYTF.